This T cell receptor (beta chain) came from a study of Ad26.COV2.S vaccination and SARS-CoV-2 variants. CDR1 is MNHEY, CDR2 SMNVEV, per germline (reference sequence). The CDR3 extends over 18 amino acids. Trimming took 5 bases from V and 2 from J; bases not matched to a gene: 15. Assay used: immunoSEQ multiplex PCR; TCRdb lists only in-frame clones, some missing. This table holds some 340,000 clones, 86% found once. Noted treatment: around 19 received Ad26.COV2.S at low or high dose, single or two shots; 5 received placebo; per-sample allocation not given. Samples were taken on day 63 after the first vaccine or placebo injection.

V and J are TRBV27 and TRBJ2-3, with 8 positions matching TRBD2. The starting material was peripheral blood, obtained in a trial of Ad26.COV2.S vaccine versus placebo. This clonotype originated in a person aged 18-65 years who received the Ad26.COV2.S COVID-19 vaccine or a placebo. The CDR3, as DNA: TGTGCCAGCAGTCCCTACTGGGGGGCGGGGGGACCCACAGATACGCAGTATTTT. Protein product: CASSPYWGAGGPTDTQYF.